Shown below are 25 T cell receptor beta chains from a single sample sequenced in a study of graft-versus-host responses after intestinal transplantation (dated by TCRdb to 2020 to 2022). Interpreted using the paper, the time point label stands for: cells obtained before transplantation from donor or recipient. The method was the immunoSEQ multiplex PCR assay. TCRdb provides this immuneACCESS table in a form limited to in-frame rearrangements. Some clones are lacking; in checked studies, under half of them reflect an unresolved V gene, and why the rest are absent is not known. The sample has about 85,000 clones on record, approximately 90% of them singletons. The ten most abundant clones make up 7.6% of the sample. The antigens of these receptors remain unknown. The specimen comprised unstimulated CD8+ T cells sorted from spleen or lymph node cells, sampled before transplant. The receptor set was obtained from a human donor who was the organ donor for an intestinal transplant.

The V call is TRBV4-2, the J call TRBJ2-7, with 9 bases that match TRBD1. Per germline, CDR1 LGHNA and CDR2 YNFKEQ. V lost 4 bases and J lost 3; bases outside the gene matches: 10. This CDR3 spans 16 amino acids. This CDR3 reads CASSPPYGTGIYEQYF. CDR3 DNA: TGTGCCAGCAGCCCCCCCTACGGGACAGGGATCTACGAGCAGTACTTC.

J is TRBJ2-1 and V is TRBV5-1; 13 nucleotides align to TRBD2. This CDR3 region has 18 residues. The germline V gene has CDR1 SGHRS and CDR2 YFSETQ. The J segment lost 4 bases and the V segment lost 4 bases, leaving 11 bases of the junction unmatched. The CDR3 DNA sequence: TGCGCCAGCAGCCCCGGGACTAGCGGGGCTACCTTTTACAATGAGCAGTTCTTC. This codes for CASSPGTSGATFYNEQFF. Based on the CDR3 plus reference TRBV5-1 and TRBJ2-1, the full variable domain is KAGVTQTPRYLIKTRGQQVTLSCSPISGHRSVSWYQQTPGQGLQFLFEYFSETQRNKGNFPGRFSGRQFSNSRSEMNVSTLELGDSALYLCASSPGTSGATFYNEQFFGPGTRLTVL.

This clone was found once. The V call is TRBV9, the J call TRBJ2-1; 7 nucleotides align to TRBD2. V gave up 6 bases and J gave up 1 base; unmatched junction bases: 10. Germline V gene data show CDR1 as SGDLS and CDR2 as YYNGEE. The length of the CDR3 is 16 residues. The CDR3 is CASTQSGVISYNEQFF. The CDR3 region has the DNA TGTGCCAGCACTCAGAGCGGGGTAATTTCCTACAATGAGCAGTTCTTC.

This clone was seen once. The chain is built from TRBV11-2 and TRBJ2-3, with TRBD2 identical over 10 bases. The germline gives CDR1 SGHAT, CDR2 FQNNGV. The CDR3 has 15 amino acids. The junction had 8 bases not matched to a gene; V was cut back by 6 bases and J by 5 bases. The CDR3 sequence: CASSYPSGGRDTQYF. As DNA, the CDR3 is TGTGCCAGCAGTTACCCTAGCGGGGGCAGAGATACGCAGTATTTT.

V gene TRBV10-1 combines with J gene TRBJ2-1; a weak D match, TRBD2 (5 bases). The V and J ends lost 0 bases and 7 bases respectively, with 7 bases between them. CDR1 is WNHNN and CDR2 is SYGVQD in the germline V gene (reference sequence). The CDR3 spans 13 residues. CDR3 loop: CASSESWRNEQFF. The CDR3 DNA follows: TGCGCCAGCAGTGAGTCCTGGAGGAATGAGCAGTTCTTC.

The J gene is TRBJ2-3, the V gene TRBV10-3; TRBD1 matches 9 bases. The CDR3 totals 12 residues. V lost 6 bases to trimming and J lost 9 bases; unmatched junction nucleotides: 4. Germline lookup yields CDR1 ENHRY and CDR2 SYGVKD. CDR3 amino acids: CAIREQGATQYF. CDR3 sequence (DNA): TGTGCCATCAGGGAACAGGGGGCGACGCAGTATTTT.

This sequence joins TRBV28 and TRBJ1-4, with 8 bases that match TRBD1. With V trimmed by 5 bases and J by 8 bases, 10 bases remained unmatched. The CDR3 loop spans 15 amino acids. Germline CDR1 reads MDHEN; CDR2 reads SYDVKM. Written as DNA, the CDR3 is TGTGCCAGCAGTCCTCATCGGGACAGGCGGGAAAAACTGTTTTTT. Translation gives CASSPHRDRREKLFF.

The chain carries TRBV7-9 and TRBJ1-2; D is unclear. Germline CDR1 is SEHNR and CDR2 is FQNEAQ (reference sequence). This CDR3 comprises 19 residues. V lost 3 bases and J 3 bases, leaving 26 bases between the germline ends. The CDR3 DNA follows: TGTGCCAGCAGCTTGCCCTCGTCCGCAACGGGCCGTTATGACTATGGCTACACCTTC. It translates to CASSLPSSATGRYDYGYTF.

The V and J genes are TRBV13 and TRBJ1-6; D is undetermined. The CDR3 is made up of 14 amino acids. In germline, CDR1 is PRHDT, CDR2 FYEKMQ (reference sequence). V lost 1 base and J 8 bases, leaving 9 bases between the germline ends. CDR3 sequence reads: CASSLEEAHSPLHF. In nucleotides, the CDR3 is TGTGCCAGCAGCTTAGAAGAGGCACATTCACCCCTCCACTTT.

This clone appeared a few times. V is TRBV19 and J is TRBJ1-1; D call uncertain. The CDR3 length is 13 residues. Germline V lookup: CDR1 LNHDA, CDR2 SQIVND (reference sequence). The V gene lost 3 bases and the J gene lost 1 base, with 6 bases spanning the gap. This chain's CDR3 is CASSMGRNTEAFF. DNA for the CDR3: TGTGCCAGTAGTATGGGGAGGAACACTGAAGCTTTCTTT.

V is TRBV4-1 and J is TRBJ2-7, with D perhaps matching TRBD2 (6 bases). V lost 4 bases to trimming and J lost 2 bases, with 12 bases between them. The CDR3 runs to 14 residues. Germline CDR1 is MGHRA and CDR2 is YSYEKL. CDR3 residues: CASSPVAGPYEQYF. For the CDR3, the DNA is TGCGCCAGCAGCCCCGTGGCGGGACCCTACGAGCAGTACTTC.

The J gene is TRBJ1-5, the V gene TRBV4-1; 7 positions match TRBD1. The CDR3 contains 15 residues. Germline CDR1 reads MGHRA; CDR2 reads YSYEKL. J was trimmed by 1 base and V by 5 bases; bases with no gene match: 5. The CDR3 sequence is CASSAETGSNQPQHF. CDR3 sequence (DNA): TGCGCCAGCAGCGCAGAGACAGGGAGCAATCAGCCCCAGCATTTT.

This chain joins TRBV9 and TRBJ2-5; D unresolved. The J call may be mistaken, given a closer DNA end match to TRBJ2-7. The CDR3 is 15 amino acids. Germline assignment: CDR1 SGDLS and CDR2 YYNGEE. The CDR3 DNA sequence: TGTGCCAGCAGCCCCTCCGCGGATAATACCTACGAGCAGTACTTC. As protein: CASSPSADNTYEQYF.

This chain links TRBV11-3 with TRBJ2-2, with TRBD1 matching 8 bases. The ends lost 5 bases at V and 3 bases at J; junction bases unmatched: 14. The CDR3 totals 18 residues. The germline CDR1 and CDR2 sequences are SGHNT and YENEEA. This CDR3 reads CASSPWVVRTGHTGELFF. The CDR3 DNA reads as TGTGCCAGCAGCCCCTGGGTGGTGAGGACAGGGCACACCGGGGAGCTGTTTTTT.

J is TRBJ2-1 and V is TRBV5-1; 7 bases match TRBD1. The ends lost 4 bases at V and 4 bases at J; junction bases unmatched: 11. The V gene's germline CDR1 is SGHRS and CDR2 YFSETQ. This CDR3 region has 16 residues. DNA of the CDR3: TGCGCCAGCAGCCGGGGAACCGGGACAGTATACAATGAGCAGTTCTTC. It translates to CASSRGTGTVYNEQFF.

V is TRBV4-1 and J is TRBJ2-3, with D perhaps matching TRBD1 (5 bases). V gave up 3 bases and J gave up 2 bases, with 12 bases separating them. Germline V CDR1 and CDR2: MGHRA, YSYEKL. CDR3 length: 15 residues. For the CDR3, the DNA is TGCGCCAGCAGCCAGTGGCAGGGATCCACAGATACGCAGTATTTT. Translating gives CASSQWQGSTDTQYF.

This clone has just one count. The chain is built from TRBV5-1 and TRBJ2-3, with unresolved D. CDR3 length equals 13 residues. Deletions cut 4 bases from V and 6 bases from J, with 12 bases between. Germline V gene data show CDR1 as SGHRS and CDR2 as YFSETQ. CDR3 in amino acids: CASSLEGWDTQYF. The CDR3 DNA reads as TGCGCCAGCAGCCTCGAAGGTTGGGATACGCAGTATTTT.

The chain uses TRBV19 and TRBJ1-2; maybe TRBD1 (6 bases). The CDR3 sequence is 15 residues long. V lost 5 bases and J lost 4, with 17 bases in between. Germline V CDR1 and CDR2: LNHDA, SQIVND (reference sequence). For the CDR3, the DNA is TGTGCCAGTAGTTCCTCGAGGGGGATCCGCTATGGCTACACCTTC. Translation gives CASSSSRGIRYGYTF.

This clone has only one observation. The rearrangement joins TRBV30 to TRBJ2-1; D is unresolved. The CDR3 contains 14 residues. CDR1 is GTSNPN, CDR2 SVGIG, per germline (reference sequence). V dropped 0 bases and J dropped 4 bases, with 10 bases sitting between them. The CDR3 loop reads CAWSVLRPYNEQFF. In nucleotides, the CDR3 is TGTGCCTGGAGTGTACTGCGGCCATACAATGAGCAGTTCTTC.

The chain recombines TRBV5-8 with TRBJ2-7, with 8 bases fitting TRBD2. V gave up 4 bases and J gave up 1 base; unmatched junction bases: 10. CDR3 length: 16 residues. CDR1 SGHTS and CDR2 YDEGEE come from the germline V gene. The CDR3 nucleotides are TGTGCCAGCAGCGCCGCTACTAGCGGAATATCCTACGAGCAGTACTTC. The encoded protein is CASSAATSGISYEQYF. Using reference TRBV5-8 and TRBJ2-7 for the parts outside the CDR3, the full variable domain is EAGVTQSPTHLIKTRGQQATLRCSPISGHTSVYWYQQALGLGLQFLLWYDEGEERNRGNFPPRFSGRQFPNYSSELNVNALELEDSALYLCASSAATSGISYEQYFGPGTRLTVT.

Here the CDR3 reads CASSPVPLWIEQYF. Written as DNA, the CDR3 is TGCGCCAGCAGCCCCGTTCCCCTCTGGATTGAGCAGTACTTC. The chain recombines TRBV5-1 with TRBJ2-7; D is undetermined. Germline CDR1 SGHRS, CDR2 YFSETQ. The CDR3 extends over 14 amino acids. Trimming cost V 4 bases and J 7 bases, with 18 bases left between them.

The chain is built from TRBV9 and TRBJ2-1; tentative D call: TRBD1 (6 bases). This CDR3 contains 14 residues. V lost 3 bases to trimming and J lost 5 bases, with 12 bases between them. Looked up from germline, CDR1 is SGDLS and CDR2 is YYNGEE. The CDR3 protein is CASSAWDTDNEQFF. CDR3 sequence (DNA): TGTGCCAGCAGCGCATGGGACACAGACAATGAGCAGTTCTTC.

This clone was observed a few times. The rearrangement uses TRBV10-2 and TRBJ1-3; TRBD1 might be the D (5 bases). Trimming took 8 bases from V and 4 from J, leaving 15 bases between them. This CDR3 spans 14 amino acids. The germline CDR1 and CDR2 sequences are WSHSY and SAAADI. The CDR3 region is CASDPGEGGNTIYF. Here the CDR3 DNA reads TGCGCCAGCGACCCGGGGGAAGGGGGAAACACCATATATTTT.

The chain combines TRBV2 with TRBJ1-1; TRBD1 is a possible D gene (5 bases). V was trimmed by 10 bases and J by 5 bases, leaving 11 bases between them. The CDR3 totals 11 residues. Germline V gene lookup returns CDR1 SNHLY and CDR2 FYNNEI. The CDR3 sequence: CATSGGTEAFF. The CDR3 DNA reads TGTGCCACCTCGGGGGGTACTGAAGCTTTCTTT.

The chain combines TRBV10-2 with TRBJ2-3; 9 positions agree with TRBD2. The J segment lost 4 bases and the V segment lost 2 bases, leaving 7 bases of the junction unmatched. The germline CDR1 and CDR2 sequences are WSHSY and SAAADI. The CDR3 loop spans 16 amino acids. The CDR3 sequence: CASSERLAGIADTQYF. The DNA of the CDR3 is TGCGCCAGCAGTGAGAGGCTAGCGGGAATAGCAGATACGCAGTATTTT.